This TCR beta chain was recorded in a study of OX40 agonist ivuxolimab in advanced cancers. Whole-study findings and limits: It was not determined which antigens were specifically recognized by the peripheral T cells that had undergone clonal expansion. In the 0.1-3.0 mg/kg groups, partial responders showed among the lowest expansion. CD8+ T cells averaged more expanded clones than CD4+.

Profiling relied on immunoSEQ multiplex PCR, and the TCRdb table lists in-frame clones only, not all of them. The sample has 8,500 to 13,000 clones, just under 75% seen once; the top ten hold about a third. Of note for this clone: Its specificity is not known.

Germline CDR1 SGHRS, CDR2 YFSETQ. Trimming took off 4 bases at V and 4 bases at J, with 15 bases between the two ends. The CDR3 has 14 residues. The receptor was derived from an adult with an advanced solid tumor such as melanoma, head and neck, liver or kidney cancer. Here the sequenced sample was CD4+ or CD8+ T cells sorted from blood, taken in a trial of the OX40 agonist ivuxolimab. The chain combines TRBV5-1 with TRBJ2-7; D might be TRBD2 (5 bases). The CDR3 DNA follows: TGCGCCAGCAGCCAGGACTGGTTTTTATACGAGCAGTACTTC. Protein sequence: CASSQDWFLYEQYF.